These 23 T cell receptor beta chains share one sample of origin, sequenced in a study of OX40 agonist ivuxolimab in advanced cancers. Using immunoSEQ multiplex PCR, the repertoire was profiled, and TCRdb retains in-frame clones only, with some absent. This sample has 65,000 to 80,000 clones; approximately 90% occur once, and the top ten carry 2% to 2.5%. Sequences were derived from CD4+ or CD8+ T cells sorted from blood, sampled in a trial of the OX40 agonist ivuxolimab. These receptors all come from an adult with an advanced solid tumor such as melanoma, head and neck, liver or kidney cancer.

The chain is built from TRBV5-5 and TRBJ2-2; D ambiguous. The CDR3 loop spans 13 amino acids. Germline values: CDR1 SGHKS, CDR2 YYEKEE (reference sequence). The V gene lost 1 base and the J gene lost 5 bases, with 6 bases spanning the gap. CDR3 in DNA: TGTGCCAGCAGCTTGCGGCTTACCGGGGAGCTGTTTTTT. Translation: CASSLRLTGELFF.

V usage is TRBV2 and J usage is TRBJ2-7; D may be TRBD2 (5 bases). V was cut by 4 bases and J by 4 bases, with 11 bases left in between. The CDR3 loop spans 13 amino acids. Per the germline V gene, CDR1 is SNHLY and CDR2 is FYNNEI. CDR3 nucleotide sequence: TGTGCCAGCAGTGTAGGGAGCCTGTACGAGCAGTACTTC. Protein product: CASSVGSLYEQYF.

The rearrangement joins TRBV18 to TRBJ2-3; D is unresolved. The CDR3 extends over 13 amino acids. Trimming removed 3 bases from V and 5 bases from J, with 9 bases in between. Germline V gene lookup returns CDR1 KGHSH and CDR2 LQKENI. In nucleotides, the CDR3 is TGTGCCAGCTCACCGCCGGGCCAAGATACGCAGTATTTT. It specifies CASSPPGQDTQYF.

The chain uses TRBV4-2 and TRBJ2-1; 10 bases align to TRBD2. The CDR3 has 16 residues. J gave up 5 bases and V 4 bases, and 8 bases lay outside the gene matches. Per germline, CDR1 LGHNA and CDR2 YNFKEQ. CDR3 residues: CASSPKAGGSDNEQFF. CDR3 DNA sequence: TGTGCCAGCAGCCCAAAAGCGGGAGGGTCGGACAATGAGCAGTTCTTC.

J is TRBJ1-3 and V is TRBV10-3; 7 positions agree with TRBD1. CDR1 and CDR2 (germline): ENHRY, SYGVKD. The V gene end was trimmed by 6 bases and the J gene end by 4 bases; junction bases not matched to a gene: 6. This CDR3 comprises 14 residues. The CDR3 nucleotides are TGTGCCATCAGAGGGGACAGCTGGGGAAACACCATATATTTT. Its protein product is CAIRGDSWGNTIYF.

V gene TRBV7-2 combines with J gene TRBJ2-5; the match to TRBD2 covers 13 bases. The ends lost 7 bases at V and 5 bases at J; junction bases unmatched: 10. Per the germline V gene, CDR1 is SGHTA and CDR2 is FQGNSA. There are 16 residues in the CDR3. The CDR3 loop reads CASNPGLAGLGETQYF. The CDR3 nucleotides read TGTGCCAGCAACCCGGGACTAGCGGGGTTGGGGGAGACCCAGTACTTC.

The chain uses TRBV5-1 and TRBJ2-1, with 13 bases fitting TRBD2. The CDR3 is made up of 15 amino acids. Germline-derived CDR1 and CDR2 are SGHRS and YFSETQ. V shed 3 bases and J 9 bases; nucleotides not matched to a gene: 6. CDR3 DNA: TGCGCCAGCAGCTGGGGACTAGCGGGGCGGGGTGAGCAGTTCTTC. Protein sequence: CASSWGLAGRGEQFF.

This clone was recorded a few times. The chain carries TRBV10-3 and TRBJ2-3; tentative D call: TRBD2 (5 bases). This CDR3 has 13 residues. Germline CDR1 reads ENHRY; CDR2 reads SYGVKD. Trimming removed 6 bases from V and 6 bases from J, with 13 bases in between. The CDR3 here is CAISLGERDTQYF. The CDR3, as DNA: TGTGCCATCAGCCTTGGGGAGAGGGATACGCAGTATTTT.

The J gene is TRBJ1-2, the V gene TRBV29-1; unclear D gene. V lost 2 bases and J 4 bases, leaving 14 bases between the germline ends. Germline V gives CDR1 SQVTM, CDR2 ANQGSEA. The CDR3 spans 14 residues. Written as DNA, the CDR3 is TGCAGCGTTGAATCCGGACTCCACTCCTATGGCTACACCTTC. Its protein product is CSVESGLHSYGYTF.

V is TRBV12-5 and J is TRBJ2-5, with 9 bases lining up with TRBD1. V lost 0 bases and J lost 2; bases outside the gene matches: 4. The CDR3 spans 16 residues. The germline CDR1 and CDR2 sequences are LGHNT and FRNRAP. CDR3 DNA: TGTGCTAGTGGTTTGGTACGGGGACAGGGACAAGAGACCCAGTACTTC. Amino acid sequence: CASGLVRGQGQETQYF.

The genes are TRBV10-1 and TRBJ1-5; TRBD1 matches 7 bases. V dropped 10 bases and J dropped 9; count of bases not matched to a gene: 18. Germline V gene lookup returns CDR1 WNHNN and CDR2 SYGVQD (reference sequence). The CDR3 spans 15 residues. CDR3 amino acids: CAINPSDRSDRPQHF. CDR3 nucleotides: TGCGCCATCAATCCCTCGGACAGGAGCGATCGGCCCCAGCATTTT.

The chain employs TRBV11-3 and TRBJ2-5, with D perhaps given as TRBD1 or TRBD2 (5 bases each). V lost 1 base and J lost 3, with 12 bases in between. The V gene's germline CDR1 is SGHNT and CDR2 YENEEA. This CDR3 region has 15 residues. The CDR3 DNA reads as TGTGCCAGCAGCTTAGGATCCAGGGAGAAAGAGACCCAGTACTTC. Translated: CASSLGSREKETQYF.

The rearrangement uses TRBV10-2 and TRBJ2-1; 8 bases are a match to TRBD2. This CDR3 comprises 16 residues. Germline lookup yields CDR1 WSHSY and CDR2 SAAADI. J was trimmed by 0 bases and V by 2 bases; bases with no gene match: 3. CDR3 in amino acids: CASSEGGRTSYNEQFF. The CDR3 nucleotides read TGCGCCAGCAGTGAGGGCGGGAGGACCTCCTACAATGAGCAGTTCTTC.

The chain uses TRBV6-6 and TRBJ1-1, with unresolved D. V was clipped by 0 bases and J by 7 bases, with 3 bases between them. Germline values: CDR1 MNHNY, CDR2 SVGAGI (reference sequence). This CDR3 is 11 amino acids long. The CDR3, as DNA: TGTGCCAGCAGTTACTCAGGTGAAGCTTTCTTT. It encodes CASSYSGEAFF.

The CDR3 is CASRSGSNMADTQYF. The CDR3, as DNA: TGTGCCAGCAGATCCGGGTCTAACATGGCAGATACGCAGTATTTT. The genes are TRBV7-2 and TRBJ2-3, with no clear D. Trimming took off 6 bases at V and 4 bases at J, with 17 bases between the two ends. Germline lookup yields CDR1 SGHTA and CDR2 FQGNSA. The CDR3 contains 15 residues.

This chain links TRBV18 with TRBJ2-1, with 11 nucleotides matching TRBD2. Unmatched junction bases numbered 9, after V lost 3 bases and J lost 2 bases. The CDR3 is made up of 18 amino acids. CDR1 KGHSH and CDR2 LQKENI come from the germline V gene. The CDR3 loop is CASSPLTSGGLPYNEQFF. DNA for the CDR3: TGTGCCAGCTCACCCCTAACTAGCGGGGGCCTACCCTACAATGAGCAGTTCTTC.

The rearrangement links TRBV28 to TRBJ1-2; D perhaps matches TRBD1 (6 bases). Germline V gene sequence: CDR1 MDHEN, CDR2 SYDVKM. The germline V and J ends were trimmed by 4 bases and 0 bases, with 9 bases remaining between them. The CDR3 runs 14 residues. CDR3 nucleotide sequence: TGTGCCAGCAGTTCGTACAGGGCTAACTATGGCTACACCTTC. It specifies CASSSYRANYGYTF.

This clone appeared once. Other DNA sequences in this sample translate to the same CDR3. This chain joins TRBV4-1 and TRBJ2-5, with D possibly TRBD2 on 7 matching bases. The V end lost 0 bases, the J end lost 2 bases, and 19 bases lay between the germline ends. CDR1 and CDR2 from the germline V gene are MGHRA and YSYEKL. This CDR3 has 18 residues. The CDR3 region has the DNA TGCGCCAGCAGCCAAGATAGTGGGGGTAGGGGGGGGCAAGAGACCCAGTACTTC. It yields the protein CASSQDSGGRGGQETQYF.

This chain links TRBV7-2 with TRBJ2-5, with D unclear. V was cut by 2 bases and J by 4 bases, with 5 bases left in between. The CDR3 length is 12 residues. Germline loops: CDR1 SGHTA, CDR2 FQGNSA. This chain's CDR3 is CASSLSRETQYF. The CDR3 DNA is TGTGCCAGCAGCTTAAGCCGAGAGACCCAGTACTTC.

The chain joins TRBV21-1 to TRBJ1-2; the table's D call TRBD1 went unverified against the DNA. TRBV21-1 is designated a pseudogene. The CDR3 extends over 16 amino acids. CDR3 sequence: CASSKVDRVIDYGYTF. DNA of the CDR3: TGTGCCAGCAGCAAAGTAGACAGGGTGATTGACTATGGCTACACCTTC.

This clone was detected only a few times. The genes are TRBV4-1 and TRBJ1-2; TRBD1 agrees at 10 bases. Germline CDR1 is MGHRA and CDR2 is YSYEKL. The CDR3 has 17 residues. The V gene end was trimmed by 1 base and the J gene end by 8 bases; junction bases not matched to a gene: 13. CDR3 in amino acids: CASSQGLGDRGLRGYTF. The CDR3 DNA is TGCGCCAGCAGCCAAGGTCTAGGGGACAGGGGCCTGCGAGGCTACACCTTC.

V usage is TRBV30 and J usage is TRBJ2-2; 11 bases match TRBD2. With V trimmed by 1 base and J by 2 bases, 3 bases remained unmatched. The germline V gene encodes CDR1 GTSNPN and CDR2 SVGIG (reference sequence). The CDR3 spans 16 residues. The CDR3 DNA is TGTGCCTGGAGTGGACTAGCGGGGTCCAACACCGGGGAGCTGTTTTTT. It encodes CAWSGLAGSNTGELFF.

This clone was found once. The CDR3 nucleotides are TGTGCCAGTACCCGACAGGGAGGTTTCGGAGCTTTCTTT. Its protein product is CASTRQGGFGAFF. The rearrangement uses TRBV19 and TRBJ1-1; TRBD1 matches at 7 bases. The CDR3 is 13 residues long. The germline CDR1 and CDR2 sequences are LNHDA and SQIVND (reference sequence). V lost 7 bases to trimming and J lost 10 bases; unmatched junction nucleotides: 12.